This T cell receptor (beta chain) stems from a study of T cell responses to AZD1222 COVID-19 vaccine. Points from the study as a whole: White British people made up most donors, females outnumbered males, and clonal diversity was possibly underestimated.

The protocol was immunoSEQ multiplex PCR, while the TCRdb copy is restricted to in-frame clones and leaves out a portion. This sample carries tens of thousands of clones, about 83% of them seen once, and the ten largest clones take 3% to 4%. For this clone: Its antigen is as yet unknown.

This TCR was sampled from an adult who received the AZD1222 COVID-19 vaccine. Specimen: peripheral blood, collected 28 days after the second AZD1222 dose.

The CDR3 DNA reads as TGTGCCAGCAGCTTAGCCGCAGGGGGCTCCTACGAGCAGTACTTC. It codes for CASSLAAGGSYEQYF. The V gene is TRBV11-2, the J gene TRBJ2-7; 7 nucleotides match TRBD1. This CDR3 comprises 15 residues. The trim removed 1 base at V and 0 bases at J, leaving 3 bases unmatched. Germline V gives CDR1 SGHAT, CDR2 FQNNGV.